This entry features one T cell receptor beta chain sequence. Its antigen is undetermined. The protocol was immunoSEQ multiplex PCR, while the TCRdb copy is restricted to in-frame clones and leaves out a portion. The data contain roughly 100,000 clones, more than 85% of them singletons. The data stem from a study of T cell responses to AZD1222 COVID-19 vaccine. Study conclusions and caveats: AZD1222 recipients seropositive at baseline numbered only 5 to 7.

Sequenced material: peripheral blood, taken on day 0 of AZD1222 vaccination. This receptor was identified in an adult in good health.

CDR3 DNA: TGTGCCAGCAGTCCCCGGGCAGTACCATCAGATACGCAGTATTTT. As protein: CASSPRAVPSDTQYF. The V gene is TRBV2, the J gene TRBJ2-3; D gene uncertain. Germline lookup yields CDR1 SNHLY and CDR2 FYNNEI. V lost 5 bases and J 4 bases, leaving 16 bases between the germline ends. The CDR3 runs to 15 residues.